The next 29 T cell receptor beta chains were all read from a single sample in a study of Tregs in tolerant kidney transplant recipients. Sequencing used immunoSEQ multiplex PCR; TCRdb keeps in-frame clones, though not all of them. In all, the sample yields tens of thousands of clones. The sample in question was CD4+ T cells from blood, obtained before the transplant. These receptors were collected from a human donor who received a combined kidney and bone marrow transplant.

The CDR3 loop reads CASSAEQGAYGYTF. The sequenced part of the CDR3 DNA is TGTGCCAGCTCAGCTGAACAGGGGGCTTATGGC. The chain links TRBV18 to TRBJ1-2; 9 nucleotides agree with TRBD1. The read is 3 residues too short to cover the CDR3 end, so that end is filled in from the germline J gene. The CDR3 is 14 residues long. Germline CDR1 KGHSH, CDR2 LQKENI. V lost 5 bases to trimming and J lost 5 bases; unmatched junction nucleotides: 6.

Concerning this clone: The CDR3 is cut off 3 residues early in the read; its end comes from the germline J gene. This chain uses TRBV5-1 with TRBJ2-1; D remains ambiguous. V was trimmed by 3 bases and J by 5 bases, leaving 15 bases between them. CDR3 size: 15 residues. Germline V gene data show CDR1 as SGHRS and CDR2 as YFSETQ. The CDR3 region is CASSSSRPPNNEQFF. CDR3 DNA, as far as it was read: TGCGCCAGCAGCTCTAGTCGCCCTCCTAACAATGAG.

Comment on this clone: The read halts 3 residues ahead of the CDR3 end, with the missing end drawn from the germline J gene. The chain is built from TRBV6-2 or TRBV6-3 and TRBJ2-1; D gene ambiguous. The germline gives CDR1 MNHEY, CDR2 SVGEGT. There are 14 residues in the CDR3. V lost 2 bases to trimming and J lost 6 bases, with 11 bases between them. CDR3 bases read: TGTGCCAGCAGTTACGGTTGGGCAGGCAATGAG. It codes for CASSYGWAGNE. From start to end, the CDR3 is CASSYGWAGNEQFF.

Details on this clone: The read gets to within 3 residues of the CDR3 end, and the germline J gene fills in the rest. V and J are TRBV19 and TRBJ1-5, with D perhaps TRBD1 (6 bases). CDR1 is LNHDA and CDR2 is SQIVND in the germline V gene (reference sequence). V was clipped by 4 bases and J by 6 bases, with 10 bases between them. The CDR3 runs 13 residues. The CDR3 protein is CASSNTGFQPQHF. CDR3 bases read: TGTGCCAGTAGTAACACAGGGTTTCAGCCC.

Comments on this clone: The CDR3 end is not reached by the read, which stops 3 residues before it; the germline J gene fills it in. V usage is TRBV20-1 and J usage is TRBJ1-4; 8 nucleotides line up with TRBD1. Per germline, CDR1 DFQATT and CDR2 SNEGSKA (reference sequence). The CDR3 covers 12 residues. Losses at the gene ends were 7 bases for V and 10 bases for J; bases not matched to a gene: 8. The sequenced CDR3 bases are TGCAGTGGGGGACAGGCTCCGGGAAAA. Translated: CSGGQAPGK. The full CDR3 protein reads CSGGQAPGKLFF.

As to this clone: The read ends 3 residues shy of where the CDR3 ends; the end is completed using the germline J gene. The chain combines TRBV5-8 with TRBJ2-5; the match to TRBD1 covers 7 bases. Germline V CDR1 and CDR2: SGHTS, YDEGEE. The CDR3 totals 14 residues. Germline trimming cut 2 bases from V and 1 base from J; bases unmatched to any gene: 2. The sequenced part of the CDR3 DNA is TGTGCCAGCAGCTTTGGACAGGTCCAAGAGACC. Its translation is CASSFGQVQET. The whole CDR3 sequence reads CASSFGQVQETQYF.

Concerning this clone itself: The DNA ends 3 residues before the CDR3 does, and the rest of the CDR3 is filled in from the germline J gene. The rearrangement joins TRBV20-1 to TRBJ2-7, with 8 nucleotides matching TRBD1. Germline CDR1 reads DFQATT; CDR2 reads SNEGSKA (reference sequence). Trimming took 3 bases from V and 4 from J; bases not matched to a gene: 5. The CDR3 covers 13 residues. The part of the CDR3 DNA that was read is TGCAGTGCTAGCCAGGGGGCCGCGTACGAG. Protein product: CSASQGAAYE. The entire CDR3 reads CSASQGAAYEQYF.

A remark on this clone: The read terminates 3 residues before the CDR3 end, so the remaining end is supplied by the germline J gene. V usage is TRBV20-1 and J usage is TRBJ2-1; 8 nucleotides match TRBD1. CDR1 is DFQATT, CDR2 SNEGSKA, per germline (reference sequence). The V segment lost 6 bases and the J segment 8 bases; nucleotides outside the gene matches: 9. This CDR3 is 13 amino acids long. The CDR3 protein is CSAHQGAKDEQFF. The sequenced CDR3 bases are TGCAGTGCCCACCAGGGGGCAAAGGATGAG.

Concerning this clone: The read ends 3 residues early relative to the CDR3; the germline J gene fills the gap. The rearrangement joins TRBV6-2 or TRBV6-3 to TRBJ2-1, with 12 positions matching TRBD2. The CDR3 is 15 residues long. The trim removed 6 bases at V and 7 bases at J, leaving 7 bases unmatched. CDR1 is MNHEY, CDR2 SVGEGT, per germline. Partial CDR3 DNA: TGTGCCAGCAGGCCTAGCGGGAGGGCCGGGAATGAG. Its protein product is CASRPSGRAGNE. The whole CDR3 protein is CASRPSGRAGNEQFF.

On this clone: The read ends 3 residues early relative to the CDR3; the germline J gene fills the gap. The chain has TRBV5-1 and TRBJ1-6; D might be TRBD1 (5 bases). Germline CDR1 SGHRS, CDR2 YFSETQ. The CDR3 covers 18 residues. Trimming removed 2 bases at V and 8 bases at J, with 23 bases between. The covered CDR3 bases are TGCGCCAGCAGCTTATCGGTTATAACGGGGGTGGGGGATTCACCC. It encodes CASSLSVITGVGDSP. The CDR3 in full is CASSLSVITGVGDSPLHF. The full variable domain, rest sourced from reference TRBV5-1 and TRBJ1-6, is KAGVTQTPRYLIKTRGQQVTLSCSPISGHRSVSWYQQTPGQGLQFLFEYFSETQRNKGNFPGRFSGRQFSNSRSEMNVSTLELGDSALYLCASSLSVITGVGDSPLHFGNGTRLTVT.

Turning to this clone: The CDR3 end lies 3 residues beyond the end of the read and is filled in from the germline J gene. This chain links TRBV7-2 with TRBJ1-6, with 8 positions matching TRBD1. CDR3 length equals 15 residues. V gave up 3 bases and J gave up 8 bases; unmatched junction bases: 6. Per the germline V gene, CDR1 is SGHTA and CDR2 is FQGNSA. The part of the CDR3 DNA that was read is TGTGCCAGCAGCTTGGACAGGGCATTTTATTCACCC. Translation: CASSLDRAFYSP. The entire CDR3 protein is CASSLDRAFYSPLHF.

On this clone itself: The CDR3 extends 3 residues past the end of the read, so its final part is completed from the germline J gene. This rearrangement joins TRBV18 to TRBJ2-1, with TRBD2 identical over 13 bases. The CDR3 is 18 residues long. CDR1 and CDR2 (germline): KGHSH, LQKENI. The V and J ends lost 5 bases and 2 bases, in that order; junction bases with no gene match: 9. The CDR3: CASSSGLAGKGTYNEQFF. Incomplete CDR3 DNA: TGTGCCAGCTCATCGGGACTAGCGGGAAAGGGAACCTACAATGAG.

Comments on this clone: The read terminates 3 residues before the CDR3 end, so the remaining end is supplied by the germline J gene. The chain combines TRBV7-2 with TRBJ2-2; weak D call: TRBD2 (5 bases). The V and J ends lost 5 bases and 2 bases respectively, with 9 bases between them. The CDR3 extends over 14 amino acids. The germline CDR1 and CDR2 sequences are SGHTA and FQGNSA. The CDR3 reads CASSADYNTGELFF. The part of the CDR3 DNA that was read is TGTGCCAGCAGCGCCGACTATAACACCGGGGAG.

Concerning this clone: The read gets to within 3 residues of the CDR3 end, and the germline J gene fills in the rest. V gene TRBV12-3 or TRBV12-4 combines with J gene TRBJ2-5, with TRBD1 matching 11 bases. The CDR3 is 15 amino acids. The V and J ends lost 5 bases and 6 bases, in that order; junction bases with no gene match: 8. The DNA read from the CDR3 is TGTGCCAGCAGTGATACCGGGACAGGGGGAAAGACC. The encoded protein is CASSDTGTGGKT. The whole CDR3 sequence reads CASSDTGTGGKTQYF.

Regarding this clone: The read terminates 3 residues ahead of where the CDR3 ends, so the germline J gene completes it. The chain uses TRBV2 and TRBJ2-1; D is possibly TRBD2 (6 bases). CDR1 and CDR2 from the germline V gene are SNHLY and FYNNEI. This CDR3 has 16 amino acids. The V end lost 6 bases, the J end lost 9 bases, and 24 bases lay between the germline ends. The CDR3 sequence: CASRKGLLLNKVEQFF. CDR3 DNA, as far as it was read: TGTGCCAGCAGGAAGGGACTTTTACTAAACAAGGTTGAG.

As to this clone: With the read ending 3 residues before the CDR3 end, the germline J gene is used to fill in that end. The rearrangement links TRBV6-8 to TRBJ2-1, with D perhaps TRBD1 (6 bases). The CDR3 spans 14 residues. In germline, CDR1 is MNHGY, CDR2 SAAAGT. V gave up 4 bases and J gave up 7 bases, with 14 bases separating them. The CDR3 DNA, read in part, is TGTGCCAGCAGTTCCAGGGGAGTCACTAATGAG. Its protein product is CASSSRGVTNE. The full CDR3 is CASSSRGVTNEQFF.

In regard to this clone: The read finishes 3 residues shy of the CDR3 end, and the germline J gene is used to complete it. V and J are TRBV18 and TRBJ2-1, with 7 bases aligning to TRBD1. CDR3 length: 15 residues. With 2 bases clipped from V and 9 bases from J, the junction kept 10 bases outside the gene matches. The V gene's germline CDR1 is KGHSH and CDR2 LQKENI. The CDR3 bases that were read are TGTGCCAGCTCACCAGTCGGAGTGACAGGGACTGAG. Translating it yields CASSPVGVTGTE. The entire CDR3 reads CASSPVGVTGTEQFF.

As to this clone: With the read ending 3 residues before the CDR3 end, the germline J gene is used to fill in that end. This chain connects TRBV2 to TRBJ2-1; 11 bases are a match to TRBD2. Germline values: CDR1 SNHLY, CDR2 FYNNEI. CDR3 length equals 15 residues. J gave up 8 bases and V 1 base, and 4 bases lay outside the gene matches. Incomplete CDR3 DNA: TGTGCCAGCAGTGAAGTACTAGCGGGAGCTTATGAG. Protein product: CASSEVLAGAYE. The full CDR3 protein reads CASSEVLAGAYEQFF.

The covered CDR3 bases are TGTGCCAGCAGTGGGCCCAGGGAGGCTGGGGCCAACGTC. It codes for CASSGPREAGANV. In full, the CDR3 is CASSGPREAGANVLTF. The V call is TRBV6-2 or TRBV6-3, the J call TRBJ2-6; tentatively, D is TRBD2 (6 bases). The read stops 3 residues short of the end of the CDR3; the missing end is completed from the germline J gene. CDR3 length: 16 residues. CDR1 is MNHEY, CDR2 SVGEGT, per germline. The V end was cut by 5 bases, the J end by 2 bases, with 13 bases between.

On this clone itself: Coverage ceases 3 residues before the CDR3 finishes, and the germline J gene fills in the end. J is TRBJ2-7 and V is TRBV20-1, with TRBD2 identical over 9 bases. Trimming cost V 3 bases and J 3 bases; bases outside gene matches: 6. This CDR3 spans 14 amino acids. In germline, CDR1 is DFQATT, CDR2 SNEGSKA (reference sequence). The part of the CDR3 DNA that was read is TGCAGTGCTAGGCCTAGCGGGATGCTCTACGAG. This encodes CSARPSGMLYE. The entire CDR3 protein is CSARPSGMLYEQYF.

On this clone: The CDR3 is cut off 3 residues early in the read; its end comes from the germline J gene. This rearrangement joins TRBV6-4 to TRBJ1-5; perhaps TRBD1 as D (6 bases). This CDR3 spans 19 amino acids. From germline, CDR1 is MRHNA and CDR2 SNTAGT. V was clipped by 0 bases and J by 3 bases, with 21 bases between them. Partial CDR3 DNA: TGTGCCAGCAGTGACTCGGGTAAGGGATGGGGGCCTTTCAATCAGCCC. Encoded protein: CASSDSGKGWGPFNQP. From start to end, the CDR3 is CASSDSGKGWGPFNQPQHF.

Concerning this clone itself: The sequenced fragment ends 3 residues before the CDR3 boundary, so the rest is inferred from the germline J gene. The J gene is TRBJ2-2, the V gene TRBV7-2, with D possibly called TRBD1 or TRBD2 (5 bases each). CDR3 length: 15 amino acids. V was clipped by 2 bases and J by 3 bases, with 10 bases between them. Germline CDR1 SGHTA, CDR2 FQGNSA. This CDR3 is CASSLRGVDTGELFF. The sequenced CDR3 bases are TGTGCCAGCAGCTTAAGAGGGGTCGACACCGGGGAG.

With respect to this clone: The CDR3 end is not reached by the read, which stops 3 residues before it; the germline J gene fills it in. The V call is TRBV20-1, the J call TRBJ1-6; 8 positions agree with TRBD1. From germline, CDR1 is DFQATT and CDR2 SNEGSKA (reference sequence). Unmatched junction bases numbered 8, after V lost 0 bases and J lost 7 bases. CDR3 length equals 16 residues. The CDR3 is CSARDSKGQGNSPLHF. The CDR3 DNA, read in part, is TGCAGTGCTAGAGATAGTAAAGGACAGGGCAATTCACCC.

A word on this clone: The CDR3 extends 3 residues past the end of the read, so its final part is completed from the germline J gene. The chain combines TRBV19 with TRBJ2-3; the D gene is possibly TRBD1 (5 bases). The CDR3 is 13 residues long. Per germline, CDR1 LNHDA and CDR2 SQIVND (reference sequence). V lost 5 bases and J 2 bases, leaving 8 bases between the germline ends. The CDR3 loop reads CASSVTATDTQYF. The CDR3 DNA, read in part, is TGTGCCAGTAGTGTGACAGCCACAGATACG.

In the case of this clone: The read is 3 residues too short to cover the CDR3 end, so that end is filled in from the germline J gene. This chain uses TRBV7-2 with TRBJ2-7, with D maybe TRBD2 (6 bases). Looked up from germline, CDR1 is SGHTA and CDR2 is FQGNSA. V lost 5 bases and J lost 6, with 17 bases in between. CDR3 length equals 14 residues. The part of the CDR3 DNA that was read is TGTGCCAGCAGCCCCAGGAGCAGAGCGGGCGAG. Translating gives CASSPRSRAGE. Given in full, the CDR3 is CASSPRSRAGEQYF.

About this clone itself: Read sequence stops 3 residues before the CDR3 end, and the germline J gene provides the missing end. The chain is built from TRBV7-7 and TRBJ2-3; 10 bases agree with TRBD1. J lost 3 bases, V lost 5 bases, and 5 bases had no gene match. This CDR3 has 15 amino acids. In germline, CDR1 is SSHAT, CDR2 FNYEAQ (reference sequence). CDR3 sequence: CASSQGQGPTDTQYF. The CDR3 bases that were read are TGTGCCAGCAGCCAGGGACAGGGGCCTACAGATACG.

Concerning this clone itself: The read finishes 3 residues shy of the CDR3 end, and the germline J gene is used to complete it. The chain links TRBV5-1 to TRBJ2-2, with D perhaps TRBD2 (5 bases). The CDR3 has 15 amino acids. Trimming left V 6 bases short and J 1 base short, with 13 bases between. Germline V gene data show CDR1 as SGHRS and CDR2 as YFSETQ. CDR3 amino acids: CASKRRQENTGELFF. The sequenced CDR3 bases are TGCGCCAGCAAAAGGAGGCAGGAGAACACCGGGGAG.

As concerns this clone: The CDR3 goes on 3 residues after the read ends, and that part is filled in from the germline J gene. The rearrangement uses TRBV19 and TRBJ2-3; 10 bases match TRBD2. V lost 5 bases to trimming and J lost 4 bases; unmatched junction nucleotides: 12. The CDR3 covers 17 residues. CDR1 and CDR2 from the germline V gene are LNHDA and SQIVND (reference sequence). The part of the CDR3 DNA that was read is TGTGCCAGTAGTTGGCAACCTCAAGCGGGAGGGCCAGATACG. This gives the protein CASSWQPQAGGPDT. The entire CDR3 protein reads CASSWQPQAGGPDTQYF.

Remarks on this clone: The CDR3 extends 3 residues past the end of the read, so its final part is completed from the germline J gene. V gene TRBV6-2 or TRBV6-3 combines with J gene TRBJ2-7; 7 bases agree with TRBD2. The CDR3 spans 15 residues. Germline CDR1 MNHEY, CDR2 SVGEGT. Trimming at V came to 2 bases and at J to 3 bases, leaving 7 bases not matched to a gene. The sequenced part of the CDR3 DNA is TGTGCCAGCAGTTACCTAAGGACTAGTTTCTACGAG. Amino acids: CASSYLRTSFYE. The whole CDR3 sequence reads CASSYLRTSFYEQYF.